Presented here are 8 T cell receptor beta chains from one specimen sequenced in a study of blood T cell repertoires in COVID-19. Assay: immunoSEQ multiplex PCR; the TCRdb copy retains only in-frame clones and omits some. The sample yields about 76,000 clones, approximately 90% seen once. Material: peripheral blood. The receptors originated from a young man with acute or convalescent COVID-19.

The V and J genes are TRBV19 and TRBJ1-2, with D unclear. Germline values: CDR1 LNHDA, CDR2 SQIVND (reference sequence). The CDR3 is 11 amino acids. Trimming shortened V by 6 bases and J by 10 bases, and 12 bases separated the two germline ends. The CDR3 DNA is TGTGCCAGTAGCCAGTGGGCCCTCTACACCTTC. Its translation: CASSQWALYTF.

The rearrangement links TRBV3-1 (or the pseudogene TRBV3-2) to TRBJ2-7; the D gene is possibly TRBD1 (5 bases). Germline assignment: CDR1 LGHDT and CDR2 YNNKEL (reference sequence). Trimming stripped 0 bases from V and 3 bases from J, with 12 bases between. The CDR3 spans 15 residues. For the CDR3, the DNA is TGTGCCAGCAGCCAAGATCTAGGACACCGCTACGAGCAGTACTTC. Residues: CASSQDLGHRYEQYF.

The gene calls are TRBV7-2 and TRBJ1-1; weak D call: TRBD1 (5 bases). The CDR3 extends over 14 amino acids. Germline V gives CDR1 SGHTA, CDR2 FQGNSA. The ends were cut back, 2 bases at V and 1 base at J, with 8 bases in the middle. The DNA of the CDR3 is TGTGCCAGCAGCTTACTGGGGCAGAACACTGAAGCTTTCTTT. It translates to CASSLLGQNTEAFF. The full variable domain, its missing parts supplied by reference TRBV7-2 and TRBJ1-1, is GAGVSQSPSNKVTEKGKDVELRCDPISGHTALYWYRQSLGQGLEFLIYFQGNSAPDKSGLPSDRFSAERTGGSVSTLTIQRTQQEDSAVYLCASSLLGQNTEAFFGQGTRLTVV.

CDR3 protein: CASKDRGEQPQHF. CDR3 DNA: TGTGCCAGTAAGGACAGGGGCGAACAGCCCCAGCATTTT. The chain couples TRBV19 to TRBJ1-5; TRBD1 agrees at 9 bases. The CDR3 extends over 13 amino acids. Germline V gene sequence: CDR1 LNHDA, CDR2 SQIVND (reference sequence). The junction had 5 bases not matched to a gene; V was cut back by 7 bases and J by 7 bases.

This rearrangement joins TRBV7-2 to TRBJ1-6; D gene uncertain. This CDR3 has 14 residues. With 7 bases removed from V and 7 bases from J, the gap between germline ends came to 14 bases. Germline V gene lookup returns CDR1 SGHTA and CDR2 FQGNSA. The chain's CDR3 is CASTPGRQNSPLHF. CDR3 in DNA: TGTGCCAGCACCCCTGGGCGCCAGAATTCACCCCTCCACTTT. Combining the CDR3 with reference TRBV7-2 and TRBJ1-6 gives the whole variable domain GAGVSQSPSNKVTEKGKDVELRCDPISGHTALYWYRQSLGQGLEFLIYFQGNSAPDKSGLPSDRFSAERTGGSVSTLTIQRTQQEDSAVYLCASTPGRQNSPLHFGNGTRLTVT.

The CDR3 loop is CASSVQTSRYNEQFF. The CDR3 region has the DNA TGTGCCAGCTCAGTCCAGACTAGCAGGTACAATGAGCAGTTCTTC. This rearrangement joins TRBV18 to TRBJ2-1; TRBD2 aligns across 7 bases. Germline values: CDR1 KGHSH, CDR2 LQKENI. CDR3 length equals 15 residues. J lost 4 bases, V lost 5 bases, and 8 bases had no gene match.

The chain employs TRBV7-9 and TRBJ2-6; the D is unclear. The V and J ends lost 3 bases and 0 bases respectively, with 9 bases between them. Germline CDR1 reads SEHNR; CDR2 reads FQNEAQ (reference sequence). The CDR3 spans 16 residues. CDR3 nucleotides: TGTGCCAGCAGCTTTCTGCCGAGCTCTGGGGCCAACGTCCTGACTTTC. Its protein product is CASSFLPSSGANVLTF.

This clone was observed a single time. This chain uses TRBV28 with TRBJ2-5; 9 nucleotides line up with TRBD2. Germline CDR1 reads MDHEN; CDR2 reads SYDVKM. This CDR3 is built from 18 residues. J was trimmed by 5 bases and V by 3 bases; bases with no gene match: 16. The CDR3: CASSFPPFGGRARETQYF. The CDR3 DNA is TGTGCCAGCAGTTTCCCCCCTTTTGGCGGGAGGGCCCGGGAGACCCAGTACTTC.